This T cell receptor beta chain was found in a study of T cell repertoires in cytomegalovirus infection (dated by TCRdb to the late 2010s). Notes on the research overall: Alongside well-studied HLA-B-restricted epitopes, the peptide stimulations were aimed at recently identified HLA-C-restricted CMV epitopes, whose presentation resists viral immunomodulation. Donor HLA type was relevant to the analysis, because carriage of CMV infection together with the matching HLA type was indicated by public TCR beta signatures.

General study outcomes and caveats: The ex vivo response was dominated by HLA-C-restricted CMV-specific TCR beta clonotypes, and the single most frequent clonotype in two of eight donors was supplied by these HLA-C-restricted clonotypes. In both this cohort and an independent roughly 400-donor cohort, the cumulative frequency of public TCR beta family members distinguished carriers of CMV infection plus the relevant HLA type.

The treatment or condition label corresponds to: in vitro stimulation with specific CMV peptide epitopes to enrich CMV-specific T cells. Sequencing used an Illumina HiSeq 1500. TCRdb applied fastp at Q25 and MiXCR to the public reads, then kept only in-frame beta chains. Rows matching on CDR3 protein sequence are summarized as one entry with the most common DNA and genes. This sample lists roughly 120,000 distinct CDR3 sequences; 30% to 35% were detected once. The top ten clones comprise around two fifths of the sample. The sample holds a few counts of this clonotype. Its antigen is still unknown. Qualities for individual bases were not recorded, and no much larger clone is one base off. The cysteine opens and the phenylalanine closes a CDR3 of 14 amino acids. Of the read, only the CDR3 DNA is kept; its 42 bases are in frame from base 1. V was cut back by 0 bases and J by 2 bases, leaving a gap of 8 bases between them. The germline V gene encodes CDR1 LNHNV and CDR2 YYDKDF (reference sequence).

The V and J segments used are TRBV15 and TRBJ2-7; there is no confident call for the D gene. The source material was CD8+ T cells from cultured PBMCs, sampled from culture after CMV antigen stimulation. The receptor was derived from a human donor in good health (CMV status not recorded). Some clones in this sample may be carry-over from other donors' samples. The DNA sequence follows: TGTGCCACCAGCAGAGATATCGGACCCTACGAGCAGTACTTC. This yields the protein CATSRDIGPYEQYF.